This T cell receptor beta chain was profiled in a study of CD8 T cells in ankylosing spondylitis. TCRdb redid the calling of the 5' RACE reads with MiXCR, one entry per CDR3 protein. The sample gives around 94,000 distinct CDR3 sequences, roughly 9% of which show up once; under 35% is in the top ten. This CDR3 comprises 15 residues. From germline, CDR1 is SQVTM and CDR2 ANQGSEA. Trimming removed 8 bases at V and 4 bases at J, with 22 bases between. Overall study findings and caveats: Blood of patients with ankylosing spondylitis appeared to be characterized by a TCR beta motif of several highly homologous variants. Clones that were linked to disease were CD8+ and were relatively rare in peripheral blood. Previous work reported some of these motif variants in the synovial fluid and blood of reactive arthritis.

This clonotype was observed many times. Its specificity is unknown. The specimen sequenced was blood, either unsorted or a sorted T cell fraction (not recorded which). V is TRBV29-1 and J is TRBJ2-3; no clear D gene. The source of this sequence is a male donor with ankylosing spondylitis. The chain's CDR3 is CSILPLVSGSDTQYF. CDR3 bases: TGCAGCATTTTACCCCTCGTATCAGGTTCAGATACGCAGTATTTT.